This passage covers 30 T cell receptor beta chains from one sample sequenced in a study of OX40 agonist ivuxolimab in advanced cancers. The protocol was immunoSEQ multiplex PCR, while the TCRdb copy is restricted to in-frame clones and leaves out a portion. The sample yields some 71,000 clones, about 90% seen once. Sequencing used CD4+ or CD8+ T cells sorted from blood, obtained in a trial of the OX40 agonist ivuxolimab. These receptors were collected from an adult with an advanced solid tumor such as melanoma, head and neck, liver or kidney cancer.

The chain is built from TRBV4-1 and TRBJ2-7; D is possibly TRBD1 (5 bases). The V end lost 0 bases, the J end lost 1 base, and 10 bases lay between the germline ends. The germline V gene encodes CDR1 MGHRA and CDR2 YSYEKL. This CDR3 is 15 amino acids long. The CDR3 DNA reads as TGCGCCAGCAGCCAAGATATGACAGCTTCCTACGAGCAGTACTTC. It yields the protein CASSQDMTASYEQYF.

CDR3 coding DNA: TGTGCCAGCAGCCTCGACAGGGAAGATCAGCCCCAGCATTTT. Protein product: CASSLDREDQPQHF. This chain joins TRBV28 and TRBJ1-5; 7 bases line up with TRBD1. Germline CDR1 reads MDHEN; CDR2 reads SYDVKM. V lost 6 bases and J lost 5; bases outside the gene matches: 7. The CDR3 is made up of 14 amino acids.

The J gene is TRBJ2-3, the V gene TRBV27; 7 bases are shared with TRBD2. Trimming took 7 bases from V and 2 from J; bases not matched to a gene: 6. Looked up from germline, CDR1 is MNHEY and CDR2 is SMNVEV (reference sequence). This CDR3 spans 14 amino acids. As DNA, the CDR3 is TGTGCCAGCAATCTAGCGGAGGACACAGATACGCAGTATTTT. Translating it yields CASNLAEDTDTQYF.

The CDR3 nucleotides are TGTGCCAGTAGAGAAGAAGTGGGCAATCAGCCCCAGCATTTT. Translation: CASREEVGNQPQHF. The V gene is TRBV19, the J gene TRBJ1-5; no clear D gene. Trimming took 6 bases from V and 2 from J, leaving 11 bases between them. This CDR3 comprises 14 residues. The germline V gene encodes CDR1 LNHDA and CDR2 SQIVND (reference sequence).

The rearrangement links TRBV11-3 to TRBJ2-5; possible D gene TRBD1, 6 bases. CDR1 SGHNT and CDR2 YENEEA come from the germline V gene. V was pared by 5 bases and J by 4 bases, with 20 bases between. The length of the CDR3 is 16 residues. The CDR3 region is CASSKREGGFGETQYF. CDR3 nucleotide sequence: TGTGCCAGCAGCAAACGGGAAGGGGGTTTTGGAGAGACCCAGTACTTC.

By proportion, this clone is medium-sized. V is TRBV15 and J is TRBJ2-7, with D possibly being TRBD2 (6 bases). V lost 3 bases and J lost 1, with 10 bases in between. The CDR3 is 14 amino acids. Germline-derived CDR1 and CDR2 are LNHNV and YYDKDF (reference sequence). The CDR3 loop reads CATSSSLASYEQYF. The CDR3, as DNA: TGTGCCACCAGCAGTTCCCTAGCGTCCTACGAGCAGTACTTC. Full variable domain (outside the CDR3, taken from reference TRBV15 and TRBJ2-7): DAMVIQNPRYQVTQFGKPVTLSCSQTLNHNVMYWYQQKSSQAPKLLFHYYDKDFNNEADTPDNFQSRRPNTSFCFLDIRSPGLGDTAMYLCATSSSLASYEQYFGPGTRLTVT.

This chain uses TRBV5-6 with TRBJ2-7; the D is unclear. Per the germline V gene, CDR1 is SGHDT and CDR2 is YYEEEE. The CDR3 is made up of 14 amino acids. V gave up 2 bases and J gave up 1 base, with 10 bases separating them. The CDR3 reads CASSFTERSYEQYF. The DNA for the CDR3 is TGTGCCAGCAGCTTTACCGAGCGATCCTACGAGCAGTACTTC.

V and J are TRBV27 and TRBJ2-7, with D unresolved. Trimming pared 3 bases from V and 3 bases from J, leaving 9 bases between. This CDR3 is built from 13 residues. CDR1 MNHEY and CDR2 SMNVEV come from the germline V gene (reference sequence). The CDR3 region has the DNA TGTGCCAGCAGTTTCGTGCAAGACTACGAGCAGTACTTC. This encodes CASSFVQDYEQYF.

The J gene is TRBJ2-3, the V gene TRBV7-3; the match to TRBD1 covers 7 bases. Trimming cost V 7 bases and J 1 base; bases outside gene matches: 2. CDR3 length: 13 residues. Germline V lookup: CDR1 SGHTA, CDR2 FQGTGA. CDR3 DNA: TGTGCCAGCAACCAGGGGGGCACAGATACGCAGTATTTT. Translated, it gives CASNQGGTDTQYF.

The rearrangement uses TRBV27 and TRBJ2-1; D call uncertain. The CDR3 has 15 amino acids. The ends were cut back, 5 bases at V and 0 bases at J, with 11 bases in the middle. Germline V gene lookup returns CDR1 MNHEY and CDR2 SMNVEV (reference sequence). The CDR3: CASSDTHNSYNEQFF. DNA of the CDR3: TGTGCCAGCAGTGATACACATAACTCCTACAATGAGCAGTTCTTC.

The chain uses TRBV9 and TRBJ2-1, with D possibly TRBD2 on 5 matching bases. V shed 0 bases and J shed 5 bases, with 12 bases lying between them. The CDR3 loop spans 15 amino acids. Germline CDR1 is SGDLS and CDR2 is YYNGEE. The CDR3: CASSVGVGRDNEQFF. In nucleotides, the CDR3 is TGTGCCAGCAGCGTAGGGGTTGGGAGAGACAATGAGCAGTTCTTC.

This chain links TRBV13 with TRBJ1-2; TRBD1 agrees at 11 bases. CDR1 is PRHDT, CDR2 FYEKMQ, per germline (reference sequence). Unmatched junction bases numbered 19, after V lost 6 bases and J lost 4 bases. The length of the CDR3 is 19 residues. CDR3 DNA sequence: TGTGCCAGCAGACCTACCGTGGGACAGGGGGTGATATGTCTCTATGGCTACACCTTC. It translates to CASRPTVGQGVICLYGYTF.

CDR3 in DNA: TGTGCCAGCAGCCGGCCTGGGTCCCCCGGGGAGCTGTTTTTT. Translated: CASSRPGSPGELFF. The V and J genes are TRBV11-2 and TRBJ2-2, with D hard to call. V was trimmed by 5 bases and J by 6 bases, leaving 13 bases between them. The CDR3 runs 14 residues. CDR1 is SGHAT, CDR2 FQNNGV, per germline.

V and J are TRBV28 and TRBJ2-7, with a possible D match to TRBD2 (6 bases). Germline lookup yields CDR1 MDHEN and CDR2 SYDVKM. Trimming shortened V by 2 bases and J by 3 bases, and 20 bases separated the two germline ends. The CDR3 covers 17 residues. The CDR3 sequence: CASSLPAAGTEGYEQYF. CDR3 DNA: TGTGCCAGCAGTTTACCCGCGGCCGGGACGGAGGGCTACGAGCAGTACTTC.

The CDR3 region has the DNA TGTGCCAGCAGTCTATTGGCAGGGACCACAGATACGCAGTATTTT. This translates into CASSLLAGTTDTQYF. This rearrangement joins TRBV27 to TRBJ2-3, with D possibly called TRBD1 or TRBD2 (5 bases each). Trimming left V 5 bases short and J 2 bases short, with 14 bases between. The CDR3 is made up of 15 amino acids. Germline V gives CDR1 MNHEY, CDR2 SMNVEV (reference sequence).

The CDR3 DNA reads as TGTGCCACCTCGGGGACAGAGAACACCGGGGAGCTGTTTTTT. Protein: CATSGTENTGELFF. This rearrangement joins TRBV28 to TRBJ2-2, with 7 bases identical to TRBD1. The J segment lost 1 base and the V segment lost 10 bases, leaving 6 bases of the junction unmatched. The germline V gene encodes CDR1 MDHEN and CDR2 SYDVKM. This CDR3 is 14 amino acids long.

The chain joins TRBV5-4 to TRBJ2-7; D not resolved. The ends were cut back, 0 bases at V and 5 bases at J, with 9 bases in the middle. This CDR3 comprises 13 residues. The germline V gene has CDR1 SGHNT and CDR2 YYREEE (reference sequence). CDR3 sequence reads: CASSLDSSNEQYF. DNA for the CDR3: TGTGCCAGCAGCTTGGACAGTTCCAACGAGCAGTACTTC.

CDR3 in DNA: TGTGCCAGCAGTCTTTACCAAAAGATGGGGGCAAATGAAAAACTGTTTTTT. Its translation: CASSLYQKMGANEKLFF. V usage is TRBV28 and J usage is TRBJ1-4, with D possibly matching TRBD1 (6 bases). Germline V lookup: CDR1 MDHEN, CDR2 SYDVKM. The CDR3 contains 17 residues. Trimming cost V 5 bases and J 5 bases, with 21 bases left between them.

This clone was counted once. The chain recombines TRBV18 with TRBJ2-3, with TRBD2 matching 10 bases. The V gene end was trimmed by 3 bases and the J gene end by 0 bases; junction bases not matched to a gene: 3. Looked up from germline, CDR1 is KGHSH and CDR2 is LQKENI. This CDR3 has 16 amino acids. This CDR3 reads CASSPGLASSTDTQYF. CDR3 sequence (DNA): TGTGCCAGCTCACCGGGACTAGCGAGTAGCACAGATACGCAGTATTTT. Full variable domain (remainder filled in from reference TRBV18 and TRBJ2-3): NAGVMQNPRHLVRRRGQEARLRCSPMKGHSHVYWYRQLPEEGLKFMVYLQKENIIDESGMPKERFSAEFPKEGPSILRIQQVVRGDSAAYFCASSPGLASSTDTQYFGPGTRLTVL.

The V gene is TRBV7-9, the J gene TRBJ1-1; D is unclear. The CDR3 spans 16 residues. The germline gives CDR1 SEHNR, CDR2 FQNEAQ (reference sequence). Trimming removed 1 base from V and 1 base from J, with 13 bases in between. The DNA for the CDR3 is TGTGCCAGCAGCTTAGAGGTGGGAGGATCGAACACTGAAGCTTTCTTT. This gives the protein CASSLEVGGSNTEAFF.

The V call is TRBV5-6, the J call TRBJ2-5; D is perhaps TRBD2 (5 bases). The CDR3 runs to 11 residues. V was pared by 6 bases and J by 7 bases, with 10 bases between. CDR1 and CDR2 (germline): SGHDT, YYEEEE. This CDR3 reads CASNRGGTQYF. The DNA for the CDR3 is TGTGCCAGCAACCGAGGAGGGACCCAGTACTTC. The whole variable domain, remainder taken from reference TRBV5-6 and TRBJ2-5, is DAGVTQSPTHLIKTRGQQVTLRCSPKSGHDTVSWYQQALGQGPQFIFQYYEEEERQRGNFPDRFSGHQFPNYSSELNVNALLLGDSALYLCASNRGGTQYFGPGTRLLVL.

The CDR3 DNA is TGTGCCAGCAGTTTACGCCCGCCCCAGACTGAAGCTTTCTTT. Its protein product is CASSLRPPQTEAFF. The rearrangement uses TRBV28 and TRBJ1-1; D uncertain. The CDR3 has 14 amino acids. Deletions cut 2 bases from V and 5 bases from J, with 12 bases between. Looked up from germline, CDR1 is MDHEN and CDR2 is SYDVKM. Looking up the rest from reference TRBV28 and TRBJ1-1 gives the full variable domain: DVKVTQSSRYLVKRTGEKVFLECVQDMDHENMFWYRQDPGLGLRLIYFSYDVKMKEKGDIPEGYSVSREKKERFSLILESASTNQTSMYLCASSLRPPQTEAFFGQGTRLTVV.

The rearrangement joins TRBV10-2 to TRBJ2-2; TRBD2 might be the D (6 bases). Deletions cut 0 bases from V and 6 bases from J, with 8 bases between. Germline-derived CDR1 and CDR2 are WSHSY and SAAADI. The CDR3 has 14 amino acids. The CDR3: CASSESPGAGELFF. CDR3 in DNA: TGCGCCAGCAGTGAGTCTCCGGGGGCCGGGGAGCTGTTTTTT.

This clone has a handful of counts. The gene calls are TRBV25-1 and TRBJ1-2; D is undetermined. With 0 bases removed from V and 13 bases from J, the gap between germline ends came to 3 bases. Germline V gives CDR1 MGHDK, CDR2 SYGVNS. This CDR3 region has 9 residues. CDR3: CASSEYITF. In DNA form, the CDR3 reads TGTGCCAGCAGTGAATATATCACCTTC.

J is TRBJ2-7 and V is TRBV4-3; possibly TRBD2 for D (6 bases). The CDR3 is 15 amino acids. V gave up 0 bases and J gave up 2 bases, with 11 bases separating them. Germline V lookup: CDR1 LGHNA, CDR2 YSLEER. Written as DNA, the CDR3 is TGCGCCAGCAGCCAAGAACGGGAGTCAGCCTACGAGCAGTACTTC. Protein sequence: CASSQERESAYEQYF.

Concerning this clone itself: At one end, the junction sequence differs from germline, possibly due to a read error. This rearrangement joins TRBV12-5 to TRBJ2-1; D may be TRBD2 (6 bases). The CDR3 has 14 residues. CDR1 is LGHNT, CDR2 FRNRAP, per germline. The CDR3 DNA reads as TGTGCTAGTGGTACGGAGGGATCCTGCAATGAGCAGTTCTTC. This translates into CASGTEGSCNEQFF.

The CDR3 DNA is TGCGCCAGCAGCCAACAACAGGGGATGTTCGAGCAGTACTTC. Encoded protein: CASSQQQGMFEQYF. The chain joins TRBV4-1 to TRBJ2-7; 7 bases are shared with TRBD1. The CDR3 spans 14 residues. Per germline, CDR1 MGHRA and CDR2 YSYEKL. J lost 6 bases, V lost 2 bases, and 7 bases had no gene match.

The chain couples TRBV5-5 to TRBJ2-1; 7 bases map to TRBD2. The ends lost 1 base at V and 2 bases at J; junction bases unmatched: 6. This CDR3 is 16 amino acids long. In germline, CDR1 is SGHKS, CDR2 YYEKEE (reference sequence). CDR3 sequence: CASSLLGLNPYNEQFF. The CDR3 nucleotides are TGTGCCAGCAGCTTGTTGGGACTAAACCCCTACAATGAGCAGTTCTTC. The whole variable domain, remainder taken from reference TRBV5-5 and TRBJ2-1, is DAGVTQSPTHLIKTRGQQVTLRCSPISGHKSVSWYQQVLGQGPQFIFQYYEKEERGRGNFPDRFSARQFPNYSSELNVNALLLGDSALYLCASSLLGLNPYNEQFFGPGTRLTVL.

The V call is TRBV13, the J call TRBJ2-2; D perhaps matches TRBD2 (6 bases). Trimming stripped 4 bases from V and 0 bases from J, with 12 bases between. Looked up from germline, CDR1 is PRHDT and CDR2 is FYEKMQ (reference sequence). The CDR3 spans 16 residues. The CDR3 DNA sequence: TGTGCCAGCAGCTCCCCCGGGGGTCCGAACACCGGGGAGCTGTTTTTT. Its protein is CASSSPGGPNTGELFF.

The rearrangement links TRBV10-1 to TRBJ2-1; 8 bases are a match to TRBD2. This CDR3 is built from 15 residues. J gave up 8 bases and V 1 base, and 7 bases lay outside the gene matches. Germline V gives CDR1 WNHNN, CDR2 SYGVQD (reference sequence). For the CDR3, the DNA is TGCGCCAGCAGTGAGTTGCGAGCGGGAGCAGATGAGCAGTTCTTC. Residues: CASSELRAGADEQFF.